This T cell receptor (beta chain) was retrieved from a study of shared clonotypes between healthy human individuals (dated by TCRdb to between 2020 and 2021). With respect to the entire study: Three men and a couple of women, aged 18 to 49 years, made up the cohort. For each donor, CD4 naive and CD4 memory were each given three plates, CD8 naive was given two plates, and CD8 memory was given one plate. To estimate repertoire size and how much clonotype sharing occurs between individuals, the study deeply sequenced the blood TCR repertoires of five healthy adults. Libraries were prepared and TCR repertoires were sequenced by different laboratories using diverse techniques, in order to increase sequencing depth and limit assay-specific biases. Leukapheresis yielded between about 0.94 and 9 billion PBMCs per donor. Results the study describes overall, beyond this receptor: Sampling was restricted to blood, and TCR repertoires in tissue are likely to differ from TCR repertoires in blood. Because the study included only a small number of donors, the genetic and exposure-history diversity represented was limited. Estimated clonotype richness was generally larger for naive than for memory subsets. Rarefaction of sorted-subset datasets indicated incomplete sequencing despite the large sequencing depth. When a handful of donors were compared, the shared fraction of clonotypes was around 5.1% for naive CD4, about 4% for naive CD8, roughly 2.3% for memory CD4, and 0.35% to 0.4% for memory CD8. Pairwise subsampling led to the expectation that sequencing depth would affect the degree of clonotype sharing among donors. Compared with non-shared clonotypes, clonotypes shared by all four sorted-subset donors had higher generation probabilities.

Donors were healthy HIV-negative adults with no recently reported acute infections or vaccinations. Every donor was a Caucasian adult living in Nashville, Tennessee, USA. Magnetic negative selection was used to enrich CD4+ T cells, after which naive cells were positively selected on CD45RA and the negative fraction became the memory subset. Blood was obtained by leukapheresis, after which PBMCs were separated by Ficoll-Histopaque density gradient centrifugation and cryopreserved in liquid nitrogen vapor phase. Analytical flow cytometry was used to check the purity and quantity of every magnetically sorted T cell population. Genomic DNA was isolated from every sorted fraction and measured by UV absorbance on a Nanodrop 2000c. Using the deep immunoSEQ assay, TCR CDR3 regions were amplified from genomic DNA by multiplex PCR. For each cell subset, the extracted genomic DNA was distributed evenly across all wells of several immunoSEQ 96-well plates, and each plate served as one replicate. For sorted subsets, each replicate PCR was loaded with roughly 200 ng genomic DNA, equivalent to about 30,000 T cell genomes. Purified libraries were quantified with a Qubit 3.0 fluorometer, sized on a Bioanalyzer 2100, and re-quantified with the KAPA Library Quantification kit. Every immunoSEQ 96-well plate was sequenced on a separate single-read 150-cycle Illumina NextSeq 550 flow cell. Turning to the authors' computational methods: Because the immunoSEQ output included only junctional sequences and no quality scores, the filtering could not be the same as the filtering used for full-length reads. To assign V/J genes and CDR3, sequences were annotated against IMGT germline references using PyIR, a Python wrapper for IgBLAST v1.9. Reads were filtered out if the reads had weak V/J assignments (E-value above 1e-6), no CDR3, stop codons, out-of-frame junctions, or ambiguous translated residues. V3J clonotypes were defined as sequences sharing an identical inferred V gene, J gene, and CDR3 amino acid sequence. Percentage overlap between repertoires was computed as shared unique clonotypes divided by the size of the smaller repertoire. Richness of each repertoire was evaluated using RTK rarefaction, the Chao1 estimator, and Recon v2.1 estimates of unobserved clonotypes. OLGA was used to compute generation probabilities for all TCRbeta clonotypes that the gDNA method yielded from a few donors. This is the immuneACCESS table as TCRdb keeps it, with only in-frame sequences that have V and J called. A part of the clones is gone; compared with another copy, unresolved V genes explain less than half, and the rest is unexplained. V and J calls and clone size are copied from that table; D and trimming were computed from the DNA. In all, the sample holds approximately 2,300,000 clones, and about nine tenths of those were seen once. Of the sample, approximately 0.39% is held by the ten largest clones.

Regarding this clone: What this receptor recognizes is not known. One base away there is no much larger clone; base qualities are not given.

V loses 7 bases at its end and J loses 0 bases; junction bases beyond the gene matches: 7. The CDR3 sequence holds 15 residues, the cysteine and phenylalanine included. The only DNA kept is the CDR3, 45 bases in frame from the first base. CDR1 LNHDA and CDR2 SQIVND are derived from the germline V gene (reference sequence). This sequence uses TRBV19 and TRBJ2-3, and TRBD1 aligns with 7 junction nucleotides. The source is a man between 18 and 35 years old in good health. Some clones in this sample may be carry-over from other donors' samples. What was sequenced was naive CD4+ T cells from PBMCs. The sample's cell subset or site label is to be understood as: CD45RA+ positively selected. The CDR3 protein: CASTQGDRSTDTQYF. The DNA reads TGTGCCAGTACCCAGGGGGACAGAAGCACAGATACGCAGTATTTT.